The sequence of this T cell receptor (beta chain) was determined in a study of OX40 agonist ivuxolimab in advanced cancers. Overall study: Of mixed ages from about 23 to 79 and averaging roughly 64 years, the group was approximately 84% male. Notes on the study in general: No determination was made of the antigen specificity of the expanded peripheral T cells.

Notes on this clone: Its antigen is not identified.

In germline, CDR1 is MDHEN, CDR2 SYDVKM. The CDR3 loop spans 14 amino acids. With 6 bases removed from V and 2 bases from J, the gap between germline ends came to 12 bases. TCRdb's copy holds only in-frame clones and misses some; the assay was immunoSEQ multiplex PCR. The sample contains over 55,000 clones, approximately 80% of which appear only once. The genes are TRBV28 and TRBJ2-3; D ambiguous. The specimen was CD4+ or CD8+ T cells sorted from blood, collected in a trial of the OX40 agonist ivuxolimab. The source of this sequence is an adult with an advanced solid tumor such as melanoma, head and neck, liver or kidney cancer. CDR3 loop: CASRAVPFTDTQYF. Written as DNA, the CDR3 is TGTGCCAGCAGGGCAGTCCCCTTCACAGATACGCAGTATTTT.